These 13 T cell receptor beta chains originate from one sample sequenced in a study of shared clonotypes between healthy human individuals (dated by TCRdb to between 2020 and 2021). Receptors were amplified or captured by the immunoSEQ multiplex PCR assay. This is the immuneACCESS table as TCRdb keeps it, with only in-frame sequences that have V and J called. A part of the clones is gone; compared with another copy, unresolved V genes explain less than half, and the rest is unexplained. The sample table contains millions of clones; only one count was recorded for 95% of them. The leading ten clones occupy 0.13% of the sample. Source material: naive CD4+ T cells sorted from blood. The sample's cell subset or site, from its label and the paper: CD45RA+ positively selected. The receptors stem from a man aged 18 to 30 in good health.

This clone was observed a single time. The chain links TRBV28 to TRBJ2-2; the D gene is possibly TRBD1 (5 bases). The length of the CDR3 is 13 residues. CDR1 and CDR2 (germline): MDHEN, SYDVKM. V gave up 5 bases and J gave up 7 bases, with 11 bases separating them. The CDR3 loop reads CASSLVGHGELFF. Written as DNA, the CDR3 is TGTGCCAGCAGTCTAGTGGGGCACGGGGAGCTGTTTTTT.

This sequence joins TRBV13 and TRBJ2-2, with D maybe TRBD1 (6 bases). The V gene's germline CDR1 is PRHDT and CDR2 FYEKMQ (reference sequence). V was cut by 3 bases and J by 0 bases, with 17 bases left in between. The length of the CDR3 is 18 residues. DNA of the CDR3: TGTGCCAGCAGCTTGTTATTAACCAGACAGGCGAACACCGGGGAGCTGTTTTTT. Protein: CASSLLLTRQANTGELFF.

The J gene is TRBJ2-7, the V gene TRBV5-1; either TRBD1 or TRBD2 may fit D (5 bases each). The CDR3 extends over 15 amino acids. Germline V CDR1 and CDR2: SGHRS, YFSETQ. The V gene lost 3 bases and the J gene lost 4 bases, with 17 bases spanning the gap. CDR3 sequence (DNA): TGCGCCAGCAGCTCCTGGGACCGACTGAGGTACGAGCAGTACTTC. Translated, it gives CASSSWDRLRYEQYF.

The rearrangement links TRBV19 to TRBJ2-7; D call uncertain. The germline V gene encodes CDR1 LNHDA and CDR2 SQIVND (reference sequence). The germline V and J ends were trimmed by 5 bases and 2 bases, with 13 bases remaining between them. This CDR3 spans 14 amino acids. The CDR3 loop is CASSSIDQTYEQYF. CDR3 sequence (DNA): TGTGCCAGTAGTTCAATCGACCAGACCTACGAGCAGTACTTC.

The CDR3 loop is CASSPQTGGSTEAFF. DNA for the CDR3: TGTGCCAGCTCACCTCAAACAGGGGGGAGCACTGAAGCTTTCTTT. The chain employs TRBV18 and TRBJ1-1; 8 nucleotides match TRBD1. Germline V CDR1 and CDR2: KGHSH, LQKENI. The CDR3 is 15 amino acids. V lost 3 bases to trimming and J lost 4 bases; unmatched junction nucleotides: 7.

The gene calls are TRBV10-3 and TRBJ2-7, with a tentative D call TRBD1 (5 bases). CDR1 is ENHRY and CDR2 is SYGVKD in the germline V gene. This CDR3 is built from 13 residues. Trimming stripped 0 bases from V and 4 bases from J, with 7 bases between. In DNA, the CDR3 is TGTGCCATCAGTGAGTCCAGGGAATACGAGCAGTACTTC. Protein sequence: CAISESREYEQYF.

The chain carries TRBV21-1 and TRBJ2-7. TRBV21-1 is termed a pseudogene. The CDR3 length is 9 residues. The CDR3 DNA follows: TGTGCCAGCAGCCCGTCGTTTAGGTTC. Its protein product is CASSPSFRF.

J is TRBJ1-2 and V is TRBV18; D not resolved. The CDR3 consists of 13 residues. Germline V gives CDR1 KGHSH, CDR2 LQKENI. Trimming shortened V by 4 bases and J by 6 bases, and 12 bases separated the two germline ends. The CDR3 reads CASSLSLGDGYTF. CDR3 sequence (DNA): TGTGCCAGCTCACTTTCCCTCGGGGATGGCTACACCTTC.

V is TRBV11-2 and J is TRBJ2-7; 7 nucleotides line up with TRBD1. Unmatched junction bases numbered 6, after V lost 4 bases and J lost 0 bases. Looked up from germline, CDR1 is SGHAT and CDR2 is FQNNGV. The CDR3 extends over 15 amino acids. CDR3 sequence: CASSSRQGLSYEQYF. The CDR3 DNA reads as TGTGCCAGCAGCTCACGACAGGGTCTCTCCTACGAGCAGTACTTC.

In DNA, the CDR3 is TGTGCCAGCAGCTCGTGGGACAGAGCAAACATTCAGTACTTC. It codes for CASSSWDRANIQYF. The chain carries TRBV7-6 and TRBJ2-4; 7 bases match TRBD1. The CDR3 has 14 residues. The germline V gene encodes CDR1 SGHVS and CDR2 FNYEAQ. Unmatched junction bases numbered 6, after V lost 4 bases and J lost 6 bases.

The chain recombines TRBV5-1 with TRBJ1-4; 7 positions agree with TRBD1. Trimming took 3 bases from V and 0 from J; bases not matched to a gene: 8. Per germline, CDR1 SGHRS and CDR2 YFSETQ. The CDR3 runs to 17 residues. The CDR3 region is CASSSGTESSTNEKLFF. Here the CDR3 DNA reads TGCGCCAGCAGCTCCGGGACAGAATCATCAACTAATGAAAAACTGTTTTTT.

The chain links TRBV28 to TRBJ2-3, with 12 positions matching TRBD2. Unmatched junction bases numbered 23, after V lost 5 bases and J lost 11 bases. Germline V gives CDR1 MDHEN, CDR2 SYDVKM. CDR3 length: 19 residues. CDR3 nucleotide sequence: TGTGCCAGCAGTCCACGATTCGATTACGGGACTAGCGGGCCCGGGGAGCAGTATTTT. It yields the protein CASSPRFDYGTSGPGEQYF.

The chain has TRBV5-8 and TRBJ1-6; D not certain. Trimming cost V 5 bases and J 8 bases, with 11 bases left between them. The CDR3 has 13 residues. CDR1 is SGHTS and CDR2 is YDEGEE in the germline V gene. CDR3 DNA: TGTGCCAGCAGGCATCAACCAGATTCACCCCTCCACTTT. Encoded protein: CASRHQPDSPLHF.